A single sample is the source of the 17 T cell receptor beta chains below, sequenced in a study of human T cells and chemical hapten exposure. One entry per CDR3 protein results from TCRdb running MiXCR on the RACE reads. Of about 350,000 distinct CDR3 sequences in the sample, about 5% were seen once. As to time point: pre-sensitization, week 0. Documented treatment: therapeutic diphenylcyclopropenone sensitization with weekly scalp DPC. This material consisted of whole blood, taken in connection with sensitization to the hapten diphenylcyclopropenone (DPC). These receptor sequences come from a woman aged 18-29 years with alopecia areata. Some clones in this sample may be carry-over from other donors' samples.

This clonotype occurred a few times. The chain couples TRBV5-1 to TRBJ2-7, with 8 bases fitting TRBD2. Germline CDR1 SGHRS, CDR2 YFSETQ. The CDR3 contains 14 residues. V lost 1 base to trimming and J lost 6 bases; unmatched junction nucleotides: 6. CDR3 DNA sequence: TGCGCCAGCAGCTTGAGCGGGGGCTTTGTCGAGCAGTACTTC. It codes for CASSLSGGFVEQYF.

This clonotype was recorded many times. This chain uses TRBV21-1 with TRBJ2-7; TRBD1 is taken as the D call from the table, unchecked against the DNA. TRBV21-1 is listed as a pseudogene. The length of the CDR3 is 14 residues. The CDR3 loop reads CASSDLDRGYEQYF. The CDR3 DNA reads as TGTGCCAGCAGCGATTTGGACAGGGGCTACGAGCAGTACTTC.

The DNA of the CDR3 is TGTGCCAGCATCTTCCAAGGGAGCAATGAAAAACTGTTTTTT. Protein: CASIFQGSNEKLFF. This chain joins TRBV7-2 and TRBJ1-4; no clear D. CDR1 and CDR2 from the germline V gene are SGHTA and FQGNSA. The length of the CDR3 is 14 residues. V was cut by 7 bases and J by 5 bases, with 14 bases left in between.

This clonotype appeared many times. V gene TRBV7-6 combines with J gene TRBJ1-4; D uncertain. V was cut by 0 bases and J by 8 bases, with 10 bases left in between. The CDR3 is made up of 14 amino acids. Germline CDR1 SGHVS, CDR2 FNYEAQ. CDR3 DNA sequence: TGTGCCAGCAGCTTAGCGGGAGGTCGCGAAAAACTGTTTTTT. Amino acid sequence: CASSLAGGREKLFF.

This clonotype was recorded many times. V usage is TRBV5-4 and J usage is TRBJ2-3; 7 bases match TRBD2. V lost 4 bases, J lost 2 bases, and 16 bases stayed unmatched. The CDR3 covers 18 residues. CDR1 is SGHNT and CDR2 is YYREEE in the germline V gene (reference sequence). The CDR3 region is CASSLEGRAGPDTDTQYF. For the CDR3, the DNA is TGTGCCAGCAGCCTGGAGGGTCGAGCGGGACCCGACACAGATACGCAGTATTTT.

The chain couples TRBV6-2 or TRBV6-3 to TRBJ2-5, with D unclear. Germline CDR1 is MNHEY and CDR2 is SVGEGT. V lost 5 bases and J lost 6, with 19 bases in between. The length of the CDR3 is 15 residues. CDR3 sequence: CASSQRLDGGQTQYF. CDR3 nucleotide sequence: TGTGCCAGCAGTCAGCGATTGGACGGCGGCCAGACCCAGTACTTC.

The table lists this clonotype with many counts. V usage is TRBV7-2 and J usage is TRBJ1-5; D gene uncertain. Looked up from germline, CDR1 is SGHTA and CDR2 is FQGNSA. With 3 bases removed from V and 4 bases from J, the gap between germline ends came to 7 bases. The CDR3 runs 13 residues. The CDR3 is CASSFTANQPQHF. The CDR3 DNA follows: TGTGCCAGCAGCTTTACAGCTAATCAGCCCCAGCATTTT. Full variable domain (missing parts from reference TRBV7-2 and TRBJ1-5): GAGVSQSPSNKVTEKGKDVELRCDPISGHTALYWYRQSLGQGLEFLIYFQGNSAPDKSGLPSDRFSAERTGGSVSTLTIQRTQQEDSAVYLCASSFTANQPQHFGDGTRLSIL.

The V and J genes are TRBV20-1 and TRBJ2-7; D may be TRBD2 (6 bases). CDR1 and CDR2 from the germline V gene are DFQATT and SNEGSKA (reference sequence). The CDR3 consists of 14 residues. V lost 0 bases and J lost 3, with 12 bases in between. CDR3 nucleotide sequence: TGCAGTGCTAGAGATCGGGATAGCGGCTACGAGCAGTACTTC. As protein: CSARDRDSGYEQYF.

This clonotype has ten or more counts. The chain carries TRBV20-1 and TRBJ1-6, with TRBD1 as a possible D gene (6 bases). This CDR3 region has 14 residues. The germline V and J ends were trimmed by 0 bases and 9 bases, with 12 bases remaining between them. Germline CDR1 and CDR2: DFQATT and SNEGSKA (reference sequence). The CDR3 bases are TGCAGTGCTAGAGAAACAGGGTTCTCTTCACCCCTCCACTTT. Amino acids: CSARETGFSSPLHF.

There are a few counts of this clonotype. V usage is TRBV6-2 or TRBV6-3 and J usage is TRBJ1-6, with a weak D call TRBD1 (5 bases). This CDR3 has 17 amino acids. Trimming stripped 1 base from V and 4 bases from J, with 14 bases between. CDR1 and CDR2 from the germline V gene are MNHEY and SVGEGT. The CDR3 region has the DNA TGTGCCAGCAGTTACTTCGGGACGGCCCAATATAATTCACCCCTCCACTTT. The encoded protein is CASSYFGTAQYNSPLHF.

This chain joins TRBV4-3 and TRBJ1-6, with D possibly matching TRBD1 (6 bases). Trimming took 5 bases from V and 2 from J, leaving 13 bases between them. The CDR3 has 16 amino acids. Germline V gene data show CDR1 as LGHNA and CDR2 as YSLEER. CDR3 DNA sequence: TGCGCCAGCAGCTCGACGGGGGCAGCCTATAATTCACCCCTCCACTTT. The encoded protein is CASSSTGAAYNSPLHF.

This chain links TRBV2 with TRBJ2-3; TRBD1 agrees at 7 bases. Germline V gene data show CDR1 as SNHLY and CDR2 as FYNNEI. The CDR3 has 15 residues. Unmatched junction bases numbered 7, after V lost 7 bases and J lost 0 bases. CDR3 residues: CASTLGGQSTDTQYF. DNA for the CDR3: TGTGCCAGCACTCTAGGGGGACAGAGCACAGATACGCAGTATTTT.

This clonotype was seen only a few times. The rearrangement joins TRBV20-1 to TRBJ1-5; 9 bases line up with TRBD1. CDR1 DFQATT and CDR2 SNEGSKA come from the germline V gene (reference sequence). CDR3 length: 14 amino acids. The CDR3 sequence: CSAETGGGNQPQHF. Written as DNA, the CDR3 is TGCAGCGCCGAAACAGGGGGCGGCAATCAGCCCCAGCATTTT.

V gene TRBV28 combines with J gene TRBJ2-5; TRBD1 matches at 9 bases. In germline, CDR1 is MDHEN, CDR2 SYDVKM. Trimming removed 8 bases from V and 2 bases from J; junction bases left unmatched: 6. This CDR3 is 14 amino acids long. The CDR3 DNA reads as TGTGCCAGCCACAGGGGGCCCTTACAAGAGACCCAGTACTTC. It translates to CASHRGPLQETQYF.

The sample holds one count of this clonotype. In DNA, the CDR3 is TGTGCCAGCAGCGAAATATATCCGACGGCCAACTATGGCTACACCTTC. Amino acid sequence: CASSEIYPTANYGYTF. The chain uses TRBV28 and TRBJ1-2; D remains ambiguous. V lost 6 bases, J lost 2 bases, and 19 bases lay in between. Germline CDR1 MDHEN, CDR2 SYDVKM. The CDR3 extends over 16 amino acids.

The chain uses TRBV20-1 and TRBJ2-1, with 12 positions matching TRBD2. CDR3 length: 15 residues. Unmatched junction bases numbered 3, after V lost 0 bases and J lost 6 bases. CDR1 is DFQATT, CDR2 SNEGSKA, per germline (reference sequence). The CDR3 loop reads CSAREASGGANEQFF. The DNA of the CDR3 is TGCAGTGCTAGAGAGGCTAGCGGGGGGGCCAATGAGCAGTTCTTC.

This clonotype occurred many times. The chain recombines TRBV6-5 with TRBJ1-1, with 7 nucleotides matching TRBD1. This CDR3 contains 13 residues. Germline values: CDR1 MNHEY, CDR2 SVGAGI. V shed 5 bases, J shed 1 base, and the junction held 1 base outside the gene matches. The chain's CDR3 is CASSRQGNTEAFF. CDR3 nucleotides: TGTGCCAGCAGTAGACAGGGGAACACTGAAGCTTTCTTT.